These 23 T cell receptor beta chains came from one sample sequenced in a study of CD8 T cells in ankylosing spondylitis. One entry per CDR3 protein, called by TCRdb with MiXCR from the 5' RACE reads. The sample carries approximately 40,000 distinct CDR3 sequences, approximately 6% recorded once. Sequencing used blood, either unsorted or a sorted T cell fraction (not recorded which). The receptors here all came from a male donor with ankylosing spondylitis or in good health (not recorded which).

This clonotype has at least ten counts. The chain links TRBV24-1 to TRBJ2-1, with D possibly being TRBD2 (5 bases). Germline loops: CDR1 KGHDR, CDR2 SFDVKD. Between the trimmed V and J ends, which lost 1 base and 6 bases, there was a span of 9 bases. This CDR3 is 14 amino acids long. This CDR3 is CATSDFRGINEQFF. The CDR3 coding sequence is TGTGCCACCAGTGATTTTAGAGGGATCAATGAGCAGTTCTTC.

By share of the sample, this clonotype is large. The chain employs TRBV10-3 and TRBJ2-1; 7 bases fit TRBD1. The V gene's germline CDR1 is ENHRY and CDR2 SYGVKD. Trimming cost V 10 bases and J 0 bases; bases outside gene matches: 9. The CDR3 sequence is 15 residues long. In nucleotides, the CDR3 is TGTGCCACACGGACAGGTCCAAGCTCCTACAATGAGCAGTTCTTC. It is translated as CATRTGPSSYNEQFF.

Of note for this clonotype: No conserved phenylalanine or tryptophan ends this CDR3, so it is likely a read error. This chain uses TRBV5-5 with TRBJ1-2; TRBD1 matches at 7 bases. The V segment lost 4 bases and the J segment 5 bases; nucleotides outside the gene matches: 5. The CDR3 has 13 amino acids. The germline V gene has CDR1 SGHKS and CDR2 YYEKEE (reference sequence). CDR3 protein: CASSRDRNYGYTL. CDR3 sequence (DNA): TGTGCCAGCAGCCGGGACAGAAATTATGGCTACACCTTA.

A few counts support this clonotype. DNA for the CDR3: TGTGCCAGCAGCCAACAATCGGGGGTCTACGGCACTGAAGCTTTCTTT. Residues: CASSQQSGVYGTEAFF. The rearrangement joins TRBV4-2 to TRBJ1-1; D may be TRBD1 (5 bases). Germline values: CDR1 LGHNA, CDR2 YNFKEQ. Trimming cost V 2 bases and J 4 bases, with 17 bases left between them. The CDR3 is made up of 16 amino acids.

This clonotype was picked up many times. The chain links TRBV15 to TRBJ2-1, with D uncertain. V lost 0 bases and J 6 bases, leaving 9 bases between the germline ends. Germline loops: CDR1 LNHNV, CDR2 YYDKDF (reference sequence). This CDR3 is 14 amino acids long. The CDR3, as DNA: TGTGCCACCAGCAGAGAACGGATCTCCAATGAGCAGTTCTTC. This gives the protein CATSRERISNEQFF.

This rearrangement joins TRBV7-2 to TRBJ2-1, with no clear D. V was clipped by 3 bases and J by 9 bases, with 6 bases between them. Per the germline V gene, CDR1 is SGHTA and CDR2 is FQGNSA. This CDR3 region has 11 residues. The CDR3 protein is CASSFMAEQFF. CDR3 coding DNA: TGTGCCAGCAGCTTCATGGCTGAGCAGTTCTTC. The variable domain in full, completed from reference TRBV7-2 and TRBJ2-1, reads GAGVSQSPSNKVTEKGKDVELRCDPISGHTALYWYRQSLGQGLEFLIYFQGNSAPDKSGLPSDRFSAERTGGSVSTLTIQRTQQEDSAVYLCASSFMAEQFFGPGTRLTVL.

This clonotype was seen repeatedly, ten times or more. The gene calls are TRBV12-3 or TRBV12-4 and TRBJ2-6; 7 bases line up with TRBD1. Losses at the gene ends were 4 bases for V and 0 bases for J; bases not matched to a gene: 9. CDR3 length equals 18 residues. In nucleotides, the CDR3 is TGTGCCAGCAGTTACCCGACAGGGTCGGGCTCTGGGGCCAACGTCCTGACTTTC. Its translation: CASSYPTGSGSGANVLTF.

The chain carries TRBV18 and TRBJ2-1, with D tentatively TRBD1 (5 bases). Germline CDR1 reads KGHSH; CDR2 reads LQKENI. Deletions cut 3 bases from V and 2 bases from J, with 11 bases between. This CDR3 has 15 residues. DNA of the CDR3: TGTGCCAGCTCACCGGGGCCCGACCCCTACAATGAGCAGTTCTTC. It yields the protein CASSPGPDPYNEQFF.

This clonotype was seen at least ten times. This chain connects TRBV7-2 to TRBJ1-3; D ambiguous. Deletions cut 7 bases from V and 4 bases from J, with 14 bases between. CDR1 is SGHTA and CDR2 is FQGNSA in the germline V gene. The CDR3 loop spans 14 amino acids. CDR3 residues: CASTHPLEGNTIYF. CDR3 in DNA: TGTGCCAGCACCCACCCGCTGGAGGGAAACACCATATATTTT.

This clonotype has at least ten counts. The chain combines TRBV28 with TRBJ1-4; D is undetermined. The CDR3 totals 15 residues. V lost 7 bases and J lost 7, with 19 bases in between. Germline CDR1 MDHEN, CDR2 SYDVKM. CDR3 nucleotide sequence: TGTGCCAGCACCGATCCGACGGGTGGAGGTGAAAAACTGTTTTTT. Its protein product is CASTDPTGGGEKLFF.

Ten or more counts support this clonotype. The chain combines TRBV29-1 with TRBJ2-3; D is unresolved. Per the germline V gene, CDR1 is SQVTM and CDR2 is ANQGSEA. There are 14 residues in the CDR3. V lost 4 bases, J lost 1 base, and 12 bases lay in between. The CDR3 DNA follows: TGCAGCGTTGCAGTCACCCGCGGCACAGATACGCAGTATTTT. Its translation is CSVAVTRGTDTQYF.

About this clonotype: This may come from a read error, since a much larger clone is one base off. The chain has TRBV7-8 and TRBJ2-5, with 7 bases identical to TRBD2. Germline trimming cut 3 bases from V and 4 bases from J; bases unmatched to any gene: 8. The germline V gene has CDR1 SGHVS and CDR2 FQNEAQ. The CDR3 totals 15 residues. As DNA, the CDR3 is TGTGCCAGCAGCTTGAGACTAGCCCCTAGAGAGACCCAGTACTTC. Translation gives CASSLRLAPRETQYF.

In this sample, this clonotype turned up many times. J is TRBJ1-1 and V is TRBV4-3; 8 bases agree with TRBD1. The CDR3 is made up of 14 amino acids. Germline V gene data show CDR1 as LGHNA and CDR2 as YSLEER. Trimming at V came to 2 bases and at J to 7 bases, leaving 6 bases not matched to a gene. The CDR3 reads CASSQLTGGFEAFF. DNA of the CDR3: TGCGCCAGCAGCCAACTCACAGGGGGGTTTGAAGCTTTCTTT.

This clonotype has a count of ten or more. The chain links TRBV29-1 to TRBJ2-1; 8 bases fit TRBD1. The CDR3 sequence is 14 residues long. Looked up from germline, CDR1 is SQVTM and CDR2 is ANQGSEA. V shed 3 bases and J 5 bases; nucleotides not matched to a gene: 6. The CDR3 region has the DNA TGCAGCGTTGAGGGCCAGGGGGCAAACAATGAGCAGTTCTTC. It encodes CSVEGQGANNEQFF.

This clonotype has a count of ten or more. This chain connects TRBV7-2 to TRBJ1-4, with a weak D call TRBD1 (5 bases). CDR1 and CDR2 from the germline V gene are SGHTA and FQGNSA. The CDR3 length is 14 residues. The V end lost 2 bases, the J end lost 3 bases, and 7 bases lay between the germline ends. The CDR3 spells CASSLPGANEKLFF. The CDR3 region has the DNA TGTGCCAGCAGCTTACCGGGGGCTAATGAAAAACTGTTTTTT.

This clonotype came up many times. This chain uses TRBV7-2 with TRBJ2-3; D gene unclear. Germline CDR1 reads SGHTA; CDR2 reads FQGNSA. The CDR3 extends over 13 amino acids. Trimming took 1 base from V and 5 from J, leaving 7 bases between them. The CDR3 DNA reads TGTGCCAGCAGCTTAGGTAGTGAAGATACGCAGTATTTT. It codes for CASSLGSEDTQYF.

Many counts were recorded for this clonotype. The chain links TRBV3-1 to TRBJ2-1; 8 bases are shared with TRBD2. The CDR3 spans 16 residues. The germline CDR1 and CDR2 sequences are LGHDT and YNNKEL (reference sequence). With 4 bases clipped from V and 3 bases from J, the junction kept 8 bases outside the gene matches. The CDR3 loop reads CASSPLLAVNYNEQFF. CDR3 DNA: TGTGCCAGCAGCCCGCTACTAGCGGTTAACTACAATGAGCAGTTCTTC.

This clonotype was picked up many times. The chain joins TRBV4-3 to TRBJ2-7; tentatively, D is TRBD1 (7 bases). Germline-derived CDR1 and CDR2 are LGHNA and YSLEER. This CDR3 region has 15 residues. The germline V and J ends were trimmed by 1 base and 3 bases, with 13 bases remaining between them. CDR3: CASSQGGQGGYEQYF. CDR3 in DNA: TGCGCCAGCAGCCAAGGAGGGCAGGGGGGCTACGAGCAGTACTTC.

This clonotype was seen ten or more times. V and J are TRBV6-5 and TRBJ1-5, with D unclear. The CDR3 is made up of 11 amino acids. Trimming shortened V by 8 bases and J by 4 bases, and 6 bases separated the two germline ends. Germline CDR1 MNHEY, CDR2 SVGAGI. In DNA form, the CDR3 reads TGTGCCAGCGGGAGAAATCAGCCCCAGCATTTT. Encoded protein: CASGRNQPQHF.

This clonotype was picked up many times. The chain joins TRBV5-1 to TRBJ2-1; TRBD2 matches 13 bases. The V segment lost 4 bases and the J segment 7 bases; nucleotides outside the gene matches: 5. Germline V gene lookup returns CDR1 SGHRS and CDR2 YFSETQ. There are 15 residues in the CDR3. Here the CDR3 DNA reads TGCGCCAGCAGCCCGGGACTAGCGGGGACAAATGAGCAGTTCTTC. Its protein is CASSPGLAGTNEQFF.

The sample holds many counts of this clonotype. J is TRBJ1-5 and V is TRBV28; D remains ambiguous. The germline V gene has CDR1 MDHEN and CDR2 SYDVKM. The CDR3 extends over 14 amino acids. Trimming took off 1 base at V and 3 bases at J, with 7 bases between the two ends. The CDR3 loop reads CASSLFRLNQPQHF. The DNA of the CDR3 is TGTGCCAGCAGTTTATTTCGGCTCAATCAGCCCCAGCATTTT.

This clonotype was observed a handful of times. The chain carries TRBV29-1 and TRBJ2-1; TRBD2 is a possible D gene (6 bases). This CDR3 comprises 13 residues. Trimming left V 5 bases short and J 4 bases short, with 12 bases between. Looked up from germline, CDR1 is SQVTM and CDR2 is ANQGSEA. CDR3: CSVPAGGYNEQFF. DNA of the CDR3: TGCAGCGTTCCCGCCGGAGGGTACAATGAGCAGTTCTTC.

This clonotype has ten or more counts. The chain employs TRBV7-3 and TRBJ1-6; D gene ambiguous. Germline V CDR1 and CDR2: SGHTA, FQGTGA. The CDR3 extends over 13 amino acids. Trimming removed 5 bases from V and 12 bases from J, with 14 bases in between. DNA of the CDR3: TGTGCCAGCAGCCCCACGGACGGCTTACCCCTCCACTTT. It translates to CASSPTDGLPLHF.